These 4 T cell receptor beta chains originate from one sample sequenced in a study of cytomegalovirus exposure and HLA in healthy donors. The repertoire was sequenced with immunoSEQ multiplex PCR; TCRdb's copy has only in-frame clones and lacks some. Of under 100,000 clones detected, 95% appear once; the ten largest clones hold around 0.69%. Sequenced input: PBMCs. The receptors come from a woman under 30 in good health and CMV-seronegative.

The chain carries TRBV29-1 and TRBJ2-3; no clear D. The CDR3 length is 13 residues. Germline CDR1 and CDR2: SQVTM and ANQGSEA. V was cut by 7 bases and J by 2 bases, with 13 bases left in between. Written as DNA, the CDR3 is TGCAGCGCTTGCCCAGATCCCACAGATACGCAGTATTTT. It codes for CSACPDPTDTQYF.

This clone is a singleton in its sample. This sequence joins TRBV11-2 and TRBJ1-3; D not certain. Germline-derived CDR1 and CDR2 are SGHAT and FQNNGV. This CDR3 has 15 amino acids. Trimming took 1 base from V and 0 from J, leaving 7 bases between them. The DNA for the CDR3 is TGTGCCAGCAGCTTAGTCCATAGCTCTGGAAACACCATATATTTT. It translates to CASSLVHSSGNTIYF.

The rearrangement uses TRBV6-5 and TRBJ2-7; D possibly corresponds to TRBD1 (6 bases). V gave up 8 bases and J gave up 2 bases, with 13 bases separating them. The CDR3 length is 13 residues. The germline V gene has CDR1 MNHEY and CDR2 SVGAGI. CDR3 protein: CASQTGLTYEQYF. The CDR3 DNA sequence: TGTGCCAGCCAAACAGGGTTAACCTACGAGCAGTACTTC.

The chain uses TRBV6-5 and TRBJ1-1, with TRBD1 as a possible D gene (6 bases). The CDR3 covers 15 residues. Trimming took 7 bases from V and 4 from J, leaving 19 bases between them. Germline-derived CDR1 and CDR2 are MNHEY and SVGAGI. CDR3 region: CASKQQGSLLTEAFF. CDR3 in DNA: TGTGCCAGCAAGCAACAGGGCTCTCTACTCACTGAAGCTTTCTTT.